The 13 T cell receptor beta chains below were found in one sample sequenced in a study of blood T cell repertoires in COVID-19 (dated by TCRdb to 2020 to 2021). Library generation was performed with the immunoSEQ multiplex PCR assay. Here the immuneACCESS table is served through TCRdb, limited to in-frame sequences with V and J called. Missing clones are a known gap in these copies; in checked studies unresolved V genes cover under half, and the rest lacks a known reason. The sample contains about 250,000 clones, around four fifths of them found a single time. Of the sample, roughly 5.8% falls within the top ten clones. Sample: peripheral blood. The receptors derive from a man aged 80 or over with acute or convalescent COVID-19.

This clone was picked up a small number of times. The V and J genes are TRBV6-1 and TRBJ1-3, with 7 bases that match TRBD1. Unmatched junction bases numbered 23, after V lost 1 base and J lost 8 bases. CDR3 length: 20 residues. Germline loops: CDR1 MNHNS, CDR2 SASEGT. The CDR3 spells CASSEVLRDSQRSYTDTIYF. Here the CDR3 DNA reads TGTGCCAGCAGTGAAGTTCTCCGGGACAGCCAAAGGTCTTATACGGACACCATATATTTT.

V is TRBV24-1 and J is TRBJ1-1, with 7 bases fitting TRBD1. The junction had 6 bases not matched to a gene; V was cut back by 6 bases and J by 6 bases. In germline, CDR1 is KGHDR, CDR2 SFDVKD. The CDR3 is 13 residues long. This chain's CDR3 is CATSKGQESEAFF. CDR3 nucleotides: TGTGCCACCAGTAAAGGACAGGAGTCTGAAGCTTTCTTT.

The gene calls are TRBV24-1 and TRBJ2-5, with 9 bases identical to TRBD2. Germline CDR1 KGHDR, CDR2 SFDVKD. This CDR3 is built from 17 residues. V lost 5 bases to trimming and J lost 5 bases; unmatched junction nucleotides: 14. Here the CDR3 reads CATSAVGIAGEGETQYF. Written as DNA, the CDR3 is TGTGCCACCAGTGCCGTGGGGATAGCGGGAGAAGGGGAGACCCAGTACTTC.

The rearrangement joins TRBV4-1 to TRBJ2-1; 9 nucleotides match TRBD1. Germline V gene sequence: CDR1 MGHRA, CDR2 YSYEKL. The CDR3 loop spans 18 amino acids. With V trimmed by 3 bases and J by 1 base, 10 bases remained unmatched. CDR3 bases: TGCGCCAGCAGCCATGACCCCGGACAGGGGTTTTCCTACAATGAGCAGTTCTTC. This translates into CASSHDPGQGFSYNEQFF.

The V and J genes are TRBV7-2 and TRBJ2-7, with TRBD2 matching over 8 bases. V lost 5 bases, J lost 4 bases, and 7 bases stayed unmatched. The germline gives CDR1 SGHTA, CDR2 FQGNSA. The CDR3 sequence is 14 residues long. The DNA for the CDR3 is TGTGCCAGCAGCGCGACTAGCGATGTGTACGAGCAGTACTTC. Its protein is CASSATSDVYEQYF.

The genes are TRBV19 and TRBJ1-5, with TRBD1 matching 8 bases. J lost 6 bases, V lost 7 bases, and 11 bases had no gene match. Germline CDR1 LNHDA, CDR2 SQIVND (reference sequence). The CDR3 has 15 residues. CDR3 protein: CASNLGTGKGQPQHF. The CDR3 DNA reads TGTGCCAGTAATCTCGGGACAGGAAAGGGTCAGCCCCAGCATTTT. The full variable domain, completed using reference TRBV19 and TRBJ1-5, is DGGITQSPKYLFRKEGQNVTLSCEQNLNHDAMYWYRQDPGQGLRLIYYSQIVNDFQKGDIAEGYSVSREKKESFPLTVTSAQKNPTAFYLCASNLGTGKGQPQHFGDGTRLSIL.

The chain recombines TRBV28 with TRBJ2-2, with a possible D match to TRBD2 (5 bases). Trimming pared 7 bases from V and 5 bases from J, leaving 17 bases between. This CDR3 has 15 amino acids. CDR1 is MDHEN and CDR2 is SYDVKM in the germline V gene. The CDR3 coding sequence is TGTGCCAGCACCGGAGGTCGGGGTTGGACCGGGGAGCTGTTTTTT. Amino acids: CASTGGRGWTGELFF.

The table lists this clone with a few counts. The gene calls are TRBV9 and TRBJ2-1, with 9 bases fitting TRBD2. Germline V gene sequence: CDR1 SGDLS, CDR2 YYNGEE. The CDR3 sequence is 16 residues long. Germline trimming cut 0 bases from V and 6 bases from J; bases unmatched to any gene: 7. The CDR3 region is CASSVGGRAPTNEQFF. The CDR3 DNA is TGTGCCAGCAGCGTAGGCGGGAGGGCTCCTACCAATGAGCAGTTCTTC.

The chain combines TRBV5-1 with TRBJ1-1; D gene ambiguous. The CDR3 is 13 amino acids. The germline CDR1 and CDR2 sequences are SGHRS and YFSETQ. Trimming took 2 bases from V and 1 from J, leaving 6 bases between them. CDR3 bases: TGCGCCAGCAGCTTTCAGGAGAACACTGAAGCTTTCTTT. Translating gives CASSFQENTEAFF.

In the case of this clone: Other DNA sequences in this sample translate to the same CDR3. CDR3 amino acids: CASSSTGLNSPLHF. CDR3 in DNA: TGTGCCAGCAGTTCAACAGGGCTTAATTCACCCCTCCACTTT. The genes are TRBV28 and TRBJ1-6; tentatively, D is TRBD1 (6 bases). This CDR3 region has 14 residues. Trimming shortened V by 4 bases and J by 6 bases, and 10 bases separated the two germline ends. The germline V gene encodes CDR1 MDHEN and CDR2 SYDVKM.

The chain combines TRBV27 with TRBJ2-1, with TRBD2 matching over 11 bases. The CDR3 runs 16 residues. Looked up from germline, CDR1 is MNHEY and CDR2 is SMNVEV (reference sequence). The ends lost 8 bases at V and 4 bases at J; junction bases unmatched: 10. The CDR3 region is CASHHSLAGGYNEQFF. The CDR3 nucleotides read TGTGCCAGCCACCACTCGCTAGCGGGAGGTTACAATGAGCAGTTCTTC.

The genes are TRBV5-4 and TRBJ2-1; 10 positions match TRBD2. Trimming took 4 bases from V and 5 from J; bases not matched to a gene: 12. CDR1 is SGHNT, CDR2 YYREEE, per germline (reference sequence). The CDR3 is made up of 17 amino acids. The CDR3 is CASSPPTGTSDHNEQFF. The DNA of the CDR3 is TGTGCCAGCAGCCCCCCAACCGGGACTAGCGACCACAATGAGCAGTTCTTC.

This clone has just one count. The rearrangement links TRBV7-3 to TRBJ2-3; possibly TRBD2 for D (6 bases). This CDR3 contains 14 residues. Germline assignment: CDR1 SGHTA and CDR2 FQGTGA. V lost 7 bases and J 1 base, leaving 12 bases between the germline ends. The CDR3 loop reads CASKAGLGTDTQYF. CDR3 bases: TGTGCCAGCAAGGCGGGATTAGGCACAGATACGCAGTATTTT.